The present entry profiles one T cell receptor (beta chain) with its context. Its cognate antigen is unknown. This sample is drawn from a study of cytomegalovirus exposure and HLA in healthy donors. In the PCR, 60 Vbeta and 13 Jbeta primers were used. Some clones are missing from TCRdb's copy, which holds only in-frame ones; the method was immunoSEQ multiplex PCR. The sample consists of about 140,000 clones, about 82% of them appearing once. Healthy bone marrow donors made up the donors. The CDR3 consists of 15 residues. After removal of 2 bases from V and 5 bases from J, the junction contained 7 bases not matched to a gene. Per the germline V gene, CDR1 is WSHSY and CDR2 is SAAADI. General observations from the study: A later analysis reportedly identified an Asian-associated ancestry cluster as carrying fewer N-insertions than the approximately 620-donor mean. Association with HLA alleles at 0.05 false discovery rate was found for around 17,000 TCR beta sequences in a later analysis.

The sequence derives from a man between 25 and 39 years old in good health. The sample taken for sequencing was PBMCs. The chain uses TRBV10-2 and TRBJ1-1, with 8 bases lining up with TRBD1. In DNA form, the CDR3 reads TGCGCCAGCAGTGAGCCGCAGGGGGCGCAGACTGAAGCTTTCTTT. Translating it yields CASSEPQGAQTEAFF.